This TCR beta chain is from a study of cytomegalovirus exposure and HLA in healthy donors. The overall study: Genotyping showed roughly 77% of some 400 donors falling in the Caucasian-associated ancestry cluster.

The V end was cut by 8 bases, the J end by 5 bases, with 21 bases between. Germline assignment: CDR1 SNHLY and CDR2 FYNNEI. The CDR3 runs 15 residues. The study, taken as a whole, reports: V- and J-gene trimming in TCR beta was tied to a missense DCLRE1C variant by an analysis performed later. According to an earlier analysis, most TCR beta V segments yielded productive rearrangements about 87% or about 30% of the time.

The primer mix had 60 Vbeta and 13 Jbeta primers. TCRdb's copy holds only in-frame clones and misses some; the assay was immunoSEQ multiplex PCR. This sample yields around 200,000 clones, of which 80% are seen a single time; under 0.85% belongs to the top ten. Points on this clone: Its antigen is not identified.

The source of this sequence is a boy younger than 18 in good health and CMV-seronegative. This rearrangement joins TRBV2 to TRBJ2-5; possible D gene TRBD1, 6 bases. The sequenced sample was PBMCs. The CDR3 nucleotides are TGTGCCAGCGGATGGGGGCAGGGGATCGCGGAGACCCAGTACTTC. This sequence encodes CASGWGQGIAETQYF.